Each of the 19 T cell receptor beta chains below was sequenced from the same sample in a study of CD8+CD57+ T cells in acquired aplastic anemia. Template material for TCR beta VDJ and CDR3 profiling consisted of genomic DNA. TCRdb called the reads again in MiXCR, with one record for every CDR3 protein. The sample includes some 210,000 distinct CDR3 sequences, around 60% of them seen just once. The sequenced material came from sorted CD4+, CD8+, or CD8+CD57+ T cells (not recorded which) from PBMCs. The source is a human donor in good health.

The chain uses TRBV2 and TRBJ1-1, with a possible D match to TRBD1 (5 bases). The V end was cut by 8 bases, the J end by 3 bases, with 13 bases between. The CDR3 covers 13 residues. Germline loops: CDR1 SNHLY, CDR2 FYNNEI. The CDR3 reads CASGPGTHTEAFF. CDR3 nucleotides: TGTGCCAGCGGACCCGGGACTCACACTGAAGCTTTCTTT.

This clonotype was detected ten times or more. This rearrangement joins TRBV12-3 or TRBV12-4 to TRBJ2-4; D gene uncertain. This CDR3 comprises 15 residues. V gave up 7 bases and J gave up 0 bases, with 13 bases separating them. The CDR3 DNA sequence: TGTGCCAGCAACGGCCCCCTGGGAGCCAAAAACATTCAGTACTTC. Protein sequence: CASNGPLGAKNIQYF.

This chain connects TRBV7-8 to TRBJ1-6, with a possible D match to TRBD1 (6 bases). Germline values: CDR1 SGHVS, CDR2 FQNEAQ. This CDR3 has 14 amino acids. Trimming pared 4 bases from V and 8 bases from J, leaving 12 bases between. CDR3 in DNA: TGTGCCAGCAGCTCGGACAGCAACTATTCACCCCTCCACTTT. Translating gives CASSSDSNYSPLHF.

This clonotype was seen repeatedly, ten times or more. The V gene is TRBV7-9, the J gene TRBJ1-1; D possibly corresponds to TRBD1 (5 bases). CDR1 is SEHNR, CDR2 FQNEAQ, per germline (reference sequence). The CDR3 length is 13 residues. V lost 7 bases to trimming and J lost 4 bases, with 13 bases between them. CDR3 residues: CASTPQDGTEAFF. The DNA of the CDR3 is TGTGCCAGCACCCCACAGGACGGCACTGAAGCTTTCTTT.

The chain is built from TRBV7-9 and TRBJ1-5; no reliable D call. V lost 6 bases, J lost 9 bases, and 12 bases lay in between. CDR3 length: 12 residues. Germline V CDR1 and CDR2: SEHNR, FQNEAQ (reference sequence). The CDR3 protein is CASSSGWGPQHF. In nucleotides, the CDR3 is TGTGCCAGCAGTTCCGGGTGGGGGCCCCAGCATTTT. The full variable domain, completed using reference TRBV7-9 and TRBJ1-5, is DTGVSQNPRHKITKRGQNVTFRCDPISEHNRLYWYRQTLGQGPEFLTYFQNEAQLEKSRLLSDRFSAERPKGSFSTLEIQRTEQGDSAMYLCASSSGWGPQHFGDGTRLSIL.

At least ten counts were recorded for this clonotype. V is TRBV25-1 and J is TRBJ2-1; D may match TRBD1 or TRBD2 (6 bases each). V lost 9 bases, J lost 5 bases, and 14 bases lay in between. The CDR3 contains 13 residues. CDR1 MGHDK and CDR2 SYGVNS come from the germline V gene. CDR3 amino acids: CASQQGGHNEQFF. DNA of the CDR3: TGTGCCAGTCAGCAAGGGGGGCACAATGAGCAGTTCTTC.

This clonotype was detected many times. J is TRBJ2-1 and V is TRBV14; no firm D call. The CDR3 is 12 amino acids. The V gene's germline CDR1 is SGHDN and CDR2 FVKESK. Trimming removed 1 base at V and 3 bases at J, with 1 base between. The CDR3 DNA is TGTGCCAGCAGCCAAGTCTACAATGAGCAGTTCTTC. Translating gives CASSQVYNEQFF.

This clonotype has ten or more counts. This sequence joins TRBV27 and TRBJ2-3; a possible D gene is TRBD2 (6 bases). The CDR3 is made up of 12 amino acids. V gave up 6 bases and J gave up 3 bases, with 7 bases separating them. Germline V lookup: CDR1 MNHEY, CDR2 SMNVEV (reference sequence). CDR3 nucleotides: TGTGCCAGCAGCCGGGGGACAGATACGCAGTATTTT. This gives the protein CASSRGTDTQYF.

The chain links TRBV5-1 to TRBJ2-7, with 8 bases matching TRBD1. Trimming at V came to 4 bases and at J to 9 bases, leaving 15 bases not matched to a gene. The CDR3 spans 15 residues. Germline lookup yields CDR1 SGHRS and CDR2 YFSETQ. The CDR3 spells CASSPRGQASEGQYF. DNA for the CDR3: TGCGCCAGCAGCCCCCGGGGACAGGCCTCCGAGGGGCAGTACTTC.

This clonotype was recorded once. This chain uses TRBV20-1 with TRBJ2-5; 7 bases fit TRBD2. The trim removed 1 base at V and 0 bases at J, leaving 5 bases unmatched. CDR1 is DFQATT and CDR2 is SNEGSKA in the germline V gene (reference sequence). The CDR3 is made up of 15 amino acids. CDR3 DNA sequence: TGCAGTGCTAGAGTGGGAGGGACTAACCAAGAGACCCAGTACTTC. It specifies CSARVGGTNQETQYF.

CDR3 protein: CASSLQGEHGDEQYF. The CDR3 coding sequence is TGCGCCAGCAGCTTGCAGGGAGAGCACGGGGACGAGCAGTACTTC. The V call is TRBV5-1, the J call TRBJ2-7; possibly TRBD1 or TRBD2 for D (5 bases each). The V and J ends lost 1 base and 5 bases respectively, with 16 bases between them. Germline assignment: CDR1 SGHRS and CDR2 YFSETQ. The CDR3 runs 15 residues.

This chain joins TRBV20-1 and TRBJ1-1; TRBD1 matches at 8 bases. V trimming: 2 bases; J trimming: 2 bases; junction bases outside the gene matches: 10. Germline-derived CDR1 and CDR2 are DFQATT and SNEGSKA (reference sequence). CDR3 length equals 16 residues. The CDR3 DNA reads TGCAGTGCTAGACTACGGACAGGGAAAAGAAACACTGAAGCTTTCTTT. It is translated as CSARLRTGKRNTEAFF.

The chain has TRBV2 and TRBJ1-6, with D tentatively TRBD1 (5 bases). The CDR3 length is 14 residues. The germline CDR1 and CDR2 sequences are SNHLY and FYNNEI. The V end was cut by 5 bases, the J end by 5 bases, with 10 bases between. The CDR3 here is CASSLGADNSPLHF. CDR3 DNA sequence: TGTGCCAGCAGTTTAGGGGCAGATAATTCACCCCTCCACTTT.

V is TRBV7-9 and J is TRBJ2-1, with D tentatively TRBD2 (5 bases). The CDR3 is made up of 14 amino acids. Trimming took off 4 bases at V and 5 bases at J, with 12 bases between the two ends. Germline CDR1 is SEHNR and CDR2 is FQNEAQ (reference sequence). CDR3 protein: CASSSEAGDNEQFF. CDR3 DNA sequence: TGTGCCAGCAGCTCGGAGGCAGGAGACAATGAGCAGTTCTTC.

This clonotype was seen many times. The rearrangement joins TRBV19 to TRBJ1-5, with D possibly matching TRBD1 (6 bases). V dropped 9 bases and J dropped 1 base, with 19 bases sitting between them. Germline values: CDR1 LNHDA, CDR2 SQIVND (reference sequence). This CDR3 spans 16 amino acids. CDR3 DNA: TGTGCCAGCGACCCCTGGGGGGCCCTGAGCAATCAGCCCCAGCATTTT. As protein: CASDPWGALSNQPQHF.

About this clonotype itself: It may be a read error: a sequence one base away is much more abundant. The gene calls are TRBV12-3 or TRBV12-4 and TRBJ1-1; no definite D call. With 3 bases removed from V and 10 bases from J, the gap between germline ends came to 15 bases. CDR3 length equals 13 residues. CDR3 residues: CASSFKGSAGAFF. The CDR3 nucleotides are TGTGCCAGCAGTTTCAAAGGGTCAGCTGGAGCTTTCTTT.

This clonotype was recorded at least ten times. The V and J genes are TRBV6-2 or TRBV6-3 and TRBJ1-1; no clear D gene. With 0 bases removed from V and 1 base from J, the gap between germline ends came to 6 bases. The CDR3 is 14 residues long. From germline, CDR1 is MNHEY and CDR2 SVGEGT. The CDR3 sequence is CASSYSTGNTEAFF. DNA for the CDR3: TGTGCCAGCAGTTACTCGACCGGGAACACTGAAGCTTTCTTT.

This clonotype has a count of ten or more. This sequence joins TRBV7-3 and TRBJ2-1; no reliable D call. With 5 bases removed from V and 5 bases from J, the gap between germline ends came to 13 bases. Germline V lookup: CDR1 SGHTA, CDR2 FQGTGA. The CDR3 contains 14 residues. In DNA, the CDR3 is TGTGCCAGCAGCCAATTCGACACGGACAATGAGCAGTTCTTC. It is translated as CASSQFDTDNEQFF.

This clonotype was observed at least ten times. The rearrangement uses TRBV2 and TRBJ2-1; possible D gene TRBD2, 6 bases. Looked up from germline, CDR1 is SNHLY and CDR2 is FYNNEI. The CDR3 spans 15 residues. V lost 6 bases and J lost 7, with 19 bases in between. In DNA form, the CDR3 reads TGTGCCAGCAGCCGGGAGCAGGGTGCGGAGAATGAGCAGTTCTTC. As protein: CASSREQGAENEQFF.